The 27 T cell receptor beta chains below all came from one sample that was sequenced in a study of shared T cell receptors in the human thymus. Profiled with immunoSEQ multiplex PCR; TCRdb holds only in-frame clones, not every one. The sample has 600,000 to 900,000 clones, 75% to 90% seen once; the top ten hold around 0.0094%. The data were also submitted as part of a second study, on human thymus T cells.

The sample taken for sequencing was thymocytes. Every receptor here comes from a girl less than two years old with a congenital heart defect.

The chain uses TRBV5-1 and TRBJ1-2, with D perhaps matching TRBD1 (6 bases). The CDR3 is 14 residues long. CDR1 is SGHRS and CDR2 is YFSETQ in the germline V gene. V was trimmed by 1 base and J by 5 bases, leaving 12 bases between them. CDR3 in DNA: TGCGCCAGCAGCTTGTCGGACAGCTTTTATGGCTACACCTTC. Residues: CASSLSDSFYGYTF. The full variable domain, with the rest looked up from reference TRBV5-1 and TRBJ1-2, is KAGVTQTPRYLIKTRGQQVTLSCSPISGHRSVSWYQQTPGQGLQFLFEYFSETQRNKGNFPGRFSGRQFSNSRSEMNVSTLELGDSALYLCASSLSDSFYGYTFGSGTRLTVV.

This clone occurred a few times. J is TRBJ1-2 and V is TRBV5-4, with TRBD1 as a possible D gene (6 bases). The CDR3 runs to 15 residues. Germline V lookup: CDR1 SGHNT, CDR2 YYREEE (reference sequence). V gave up 3 bases and J gave up 5 bases, with 17 bases separating them. CDR3 sequence (DNA): TGTGCCAGCAGCTACCACAGGGTGCTGAGGTATGGCTACACCTTC. It translates to CASSYHRVLRYGYTF.

The chain carries TRBV5-5 and TRBJ1-4, with D uncertain. Germline CDR1 is SGHKS and CDR2 is YYEKEE (reference sequence). Trimming left V 0 bases short and J 4 bases short, with 13 bases between. This CDR3 has 16 residues. CDR3 in DNA: TGTGCCAGCAGCTTGGGCAGCCGCGGGCATAATGAAAAACTGTTTTTT. It encodes CASSLGSRGHNEKLFF.

The CDR3, as DNA: TGTGCCAGCAGCAGGACAGCCTACGAGCAGTACTTC. It codes for CASSRTAYEQYF. The chain carries TRBV7-8 and TRBJ2-7; possibly TRBD1 for D (6 bases). Trimming stripped 5 bases from V and 2 bases from J, with 7 bases between. Looked up from germline, CDR1 is SGHVS and CDR2 is FQNEAQ. This CDR3 is 12 amino acids long. Variable domain in full (rest from reference TRBV7-8 and TRBJ2-7): GAGVSQSPRYKVAKRGQDVALRCDPISGHVSLFWYQQALGQGPEFLTYFQNEAQLDKSGLPSDRFFAERPEGSVSTLKIQRTQQEDSAVYLCASSRTAYEQYFGPGTRLTVT.

The rearrangement uses TRBV5-4 and TRBJ1-1; tentatively, D is TRBD1 (5 bases). The CDR3 length is 13 residues. Germline CDR1 is SGHNT and CDR2 is YYREEE (reference sequence). The V gene lost 4 bases and the J gene lost 7 bases, with 14 bases spanning the gap. CDR3 residues: CASSPVGGVEAFF. The CDR3 nucleotides read TGTGCCAGCAGCCCTGTCGGGGGGGTTGAAGCTTTCTTT. The whole variable domain, filled in from reference TRBV5-4 and TRBJ1-1, reads ETGVTQSPTHLIKTRGQQVTLRCSSQSGHNTVSWYQQALGQGPQFIFQYYREEENGRGNFPPRFSGLQFPNYSSELNVNALELDDSALYLCASSPVGGVEAFFGQGTRLTVV.

V is TRBV27 and J is TRBJ2-3, with D possibly matching TRBD1 (8 bases). V gave up 4 bases and J gave up 8 bases, with 16 bases separating them. Germline V gene data show CDR1 as MNHEY and CDR2 as SMNVEV (reference sequence). This CDR3 region has 14 residues. Here the CDR3 reads CASSSRTGRVTQYF. Written as DNA, the CDR3 is TGTGCCAGCAGTTCCCGGACAGGGAGGGTTACGCAGTATTTT.

The rearrangement joins TRBV9 to TRBJ1-2, with D unclear. This CDR3 is built from 14 residues. The germline CDR1 and CDR2 sequences are SGDLS and YYNGEE. Trimming took off 3 bases at V and 4 bases at J, with 13 bases between the two ends. CDR3 protein: CASSGGRQVYGYTF. In nucleotides, the CDR3 is TGTGCCAGCAGCGGAGGGCGGCAGGTCTATGGCTACACCTTC.

This clone was seen a few times. The V call is TRBV5-1, the J call TRBJ2-3; TRBD1 might be the D (5 bases). There are 14 residues in the CDR3. Germline V gene lookup returns CDR1 SGHRS and CDR2 YFSETQ. Trimming removed 1 base from V and 0 bases from J, with 6 bases in between. The CDR3 spells CASSLPGSTDTQYF. CDR3 nucleotides: TGCGCCAGCAGCTTGCCAGGGAGCACAGATACGCAGTATTTT. Complete variable domain (other parts from reference TRBV5-1 and TRBJ2-3): KAGVTQTPRYLIKTRGQQVTLSCSPISGHRSVSWYQQTPGQGLQFLFEYFSETQRNKGNFPGRFSGRQFSNSRSEMNVSTLELGDSALYLCASSLPGSTDTQYFGPGTRLTVL.

The gene calls are TRBV7-6 and TRBJ2-3; perhaps TRBD1 as D (6 bases). The CDR3 has 16 residues. From germline, CDR1 is SGHVS and CDR2 FNYEAQ. Trimming left V 5 bases short and J 1 base short, with 16 bases between. The CDR3 region is CASSLARGPRTDTQYF. CDR3 coding DNA: TGTGCCAGCAGCCTCGCCAGGGGCCCTCGCACAGATACGCAGTATTTT. Full variable domain (remainder filled in from reference TRBV7-6 and TRBJ2-3): GAGVSQSPRYKVTKRGQDVALRCDPISGHVSLYWYRQALGQGPEFLTYFNYEAQQDKSGLPNDRFSAERPEGSISTLTIQRTEQRDSAMYRCASSLARGPRTDTQYFGPGTRLTVL.

The CDR3 DNA reads as TGCAGCGTTGAAACAGTTAGGGGCAGAATTTCTAACTATGGCTACACCTTC. Translation: CSVETVRGRISNYGYTF. V and J are TRBV29-1 and TRBJ1-2, with a weak D call TRBD1 (5 bases). The CDR3 covers 17 residues. V was trimmed by 2 bases and J by 0 bases, leaving 19 bases between them. From germline, CDR1 is SQVTM and CDR2 ANQGSEA.

The V call is TRBV11-2, the J call TRBJ1-2, with D tentatively TRBD1 (6 bases). V lost 7 bases and J lost 4, with 13 bases in between. The V gene's germline CDR1 is SGHAT and CDR2 FQNNGV. CDR3 length equals 13 residues. The CDR3 protein is CASKAQGCYGYTF. The CDR3 DNA follows: TGTGCCAGCAAGGCACAGGGTTGCTATGGCTACACCTTC.

This sequence joins TRBV13 and TRBJ2-1; D is uncertain. V was shortened by 4 bases and J by 5 bases, with 6 bases between the two germline ends. The CDR3 runs to 12 residues. The germline V gene has CDR1 PRHDT and CDR2 FYEKMQ (reference sequence). CDR3 nucleotides: TGTGCCAGCAGCTCTAAGAACAATGAGCAGTTCTTC. Translation: CASSSKNNEQFF.

This chain links TRBV4-3 with TRBJ1-2; 10 bases are a match to TRBD1. This CDR3 is built from 19 residues. With V trimmed by 0 bases and J by 3 bases, 13 bases remained unmatched. Per germline, CDR1 LGHNA and CDR2 YSLEER. CDR3 loop: CASSQDRGQGLRLDYGYTF. The CDR3 region has the DNA TGCGCCAGCAGCCAAGATAGGGGACAGGGGCTACGTCTTGACTATGGCTACACCTTC.

This clone was observed a handful of times. This rearrangement joins TRBV12-1 to TRBJ2-2; TRBD2 was called by the table and not checked on the DNA. TRBV12-1 is listed as a pseudogene. The CDR3 spans 16 residues. Here the CDR3 DNA reads TGTGCCAGCAGCTTAGGTAGCGTTAGTATAAAGGGGGAGCTGTTTTTT. It specifies CASSLGSVSIKGELFF.

The gene calls are TRBV5-6 and TRBJ2-6, with D tentatively TRBD1 (6 bases). This CDR3 comprises 17 residues. Per germline, CDR1 SGHDT and CDR2 YYEEEE. Trimming stripped 4 bases from V and 0 bases from J, with 14 bases between. The CDR3 sequence: CASSLRTEGSGANVLTF. As DNA, the CDR3 is TGTGCCAGCAGCCTAAGGACAGAGGGCTCTGGGGCCAACGTCCTGACTTTC.

The chain links TRBV28 to TRBJ1-2; perhaps TRBD1 as D (6 bases). V shed 7 bases and J shed 6 bases, with 18 bases lying between them. Germline CDR1 and CDR2: MDHEN and SYDVKM. The CDR3 sequence is 14 residues long. CDR3: CASTGGAGEDGYTF. Written as DNA, the CDR3 is TGTGCCAGCACCGGGGGGGCAGGGGAGGATGGCTACACCTTC.

This chain links TRBV27 with TRBJ1-5; D is undetermined. The V gene lost 7 bases and the J gene lost 2 bases, with 15 bases spanning the gap. This CDR3 has 15 amino acids. CDR1 and CDR2 from the germline V gene are MNHEY and SMNVEV (reference sequence). The CDR3 reads CASNPSGKGNQPQHF. CDR3 nucleotides: TGTGCCAGCAATCCTTCCGGGAAGGGCAATCAGCCCCAGCATTTT.

The V gene is TRBV7-2, the J gene TRBJ1-4; D unclear. The CDR3 spans 13 residues. With 1 base removed from V and 10 bases from J, the gap between germline ends came to 10 bases. The germline CDR1 and CDR2 sequences are SGHTA and FQGNSA. For the CDR3, the DNA is TGTGCCAGCAGCTTAGAACGCCCAGGAAAACTGTTTTTT. Its protein is CASSLERPGKLFF.

The chain carries TRBV7-6 and TRBJ2-1; D uncertain. The CDR3 length is 14 residues. V was shortened by 3 bases and J by 5 bases, with 11 bases between the two germline ends. Per germline, CDR1 SGHVS and CDR2 FNYEAQ. The CDR3 is CASSLLESNNEQFF. CDR3 DNA: TGTGCCAGCAGCTTGCTAGAGTCGAACAATGAGCAGTTCTTC.

V and J are TRBV9 and TRBJ2-7; D possibly corresponds to TRBD2 (7 bases). The V end was cut by 2 bases, the J end by 5 bases, with 11 bases between. Germline loops: CDR1 SGDLS, CDR2 YYNGEE. This CDR3 contains 13 residues. The chain's CDR3 is CASSVGGLNEQYF. The CDR3 coding sequence is TGTGCCAGCAGCGTGGGGGGGCTGAACGAGCAGTACTTC.

This sequence joins TRBV7-9 and TRBJ2-5, with D tentatively TRBD2 (6 bases). This CDR3 has 14 residues. Trimming removed 6 bases at V and 5 bases at J, with 16 bases between. Looked up from germline, CDR1 is SEHNR and CDR2 is FQNEAQ (reference sequence). In DNA, the CDR3 is TGTGCCAGCAGGAAGGAGGGTTCCCGGGAGACCCAGTACTTC. It encodes CASRKEGSRETQYF.

V and J are TRBV9 and TRBJ2-3, with TRBD1 matching 7 bases. The trim removed 7 bases at V and 3 bases at J, leaving 14 bases unmatched. The germline V gene encodes CDR1 SGDLS and CDR2 YYNGEE. There are 16 residues in the CDR3. The CDR3 reads CASGHTQGQGTDTQYF. The CDR3 region has the DNA TGTGCCAGCGGCCATACACAGGGGCAGGGGACAGATACGCAGTATTTT.

The chain joins TRBV29-1 to TRBJ2-3; perhaps TRBD2 as D (8 bases). The germline gives CDR1 SQVTM, CDR2 ANQGSEA. The CDR3 runs 19 residues. Trimming left V 5 bases short and J 2 bases short, with 29 bases between. CDR3 in amino acids: CSVHTGTEIAGTDTDTQYF. The CDR3 DNA sequence: TGCAGCGTTCACACCGGGACAGAAATAGCGGGGACCGACACAGATACGCAGTATTTT.

This sequence joins TRBV5-1 and TRBJ2-7; 9 nucleotides match TRBD1. Per germline, CDR1 SGHRS and CDR2 YFSETQ. The CDR3 consists of 15 residues. The trim removed 2 bases at V and 7 bases at J, leaving 10 bases unmatched. The DNA for the CDR3 is TGCGCCAGCAGCTTAGAAAACAGGGGGCGGATGGAGCAGTACTTC. This gives the protein CASSLENRGRMEQYF. Filled out from reference TRBV5-1 and TRBJ2-7, the complete variable domain reads KAGVTQTPRYLIKTRGQQVTLSCSPISGHRSVSWYQQTPGQGLQFLFEYFSETQRNKGNFPGRFSGRQFSNSRSEMNVSTLELGDSALYLCASSLENRGRMEQYFGPGTRLTVT.

The CDR3 nucleotides read TGTGCCAGCAGCTTCCAGGTGAACGGCACTGAAGCTTTCTTT. Protein: CASSFQVNGTEAFF. J is TRBJ1-1 and V is TRBV7-2, with D hard to call. The ends were cut back, 3 bases at V and 4 bases at J, with 12 bases in the middle. This CDR3 is 14 amino acids long. Germline lookup yields CDR1 SGHTA and CDR2 FQGNSA. The whole variable domain, remainder taken from reference TRBV7-2 and TRBJ1-1, is GAGVSQSPSNKVTEKGKDVELRCDPISGHTALYWYRQSLGQGLEFLIYFQGNSAPDKSGLPSDRFSAERTGGSVSTLTIQRTQQEDSAVYLCASSFQVNGTEAFFGQGTRLTVV.

This clone was found a few times. The chain is built from TRBV2 and TRBJ2-7; 11 bases match TRBD2. V gave up 7 bases and J gave up 2 bases; unmatched junction bases: 4. Germline V gene sequence: CDR1 SNHLY, CDR2 FYNNEI. The CDR3 consists of 14 residues. In DNA, the CDR3 is TGTGCCAGCAAGACTAGCGGGGTCGCCTACGAGCAGTACTTC. As protein: CASKTSGVAYEQYF.

J is TRBJ2-5 and V is TRBV7-8; weak D call: TRBD2 (6 bases). CDR1 and CDR2 (germline): SGHVS, FQNEAQ. Trimming removed 2 bases from V and 6 bases from J, with 13 bases in between. The CDR3 runs to 14 residues. The CDR3: CASSLTSPMKTQYF. The CDR3 coding sequence is TGTGCCAGCAGCTTAACTAGCCCTATGAAGACCCAGTACTTC.